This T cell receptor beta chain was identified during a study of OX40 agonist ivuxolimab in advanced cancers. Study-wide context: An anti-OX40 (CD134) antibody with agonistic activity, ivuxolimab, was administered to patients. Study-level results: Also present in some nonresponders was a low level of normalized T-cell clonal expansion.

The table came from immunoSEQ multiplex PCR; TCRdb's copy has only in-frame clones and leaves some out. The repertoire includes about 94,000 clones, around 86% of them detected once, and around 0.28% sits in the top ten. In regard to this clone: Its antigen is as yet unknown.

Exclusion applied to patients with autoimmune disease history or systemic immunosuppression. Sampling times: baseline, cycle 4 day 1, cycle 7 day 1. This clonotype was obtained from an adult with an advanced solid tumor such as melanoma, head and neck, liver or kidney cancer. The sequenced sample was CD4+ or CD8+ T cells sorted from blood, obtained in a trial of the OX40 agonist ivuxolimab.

CDR3 region: CASSASGGGDTQYF. CDR3 bases: TGTGCCAGTAGTGCCAGCGGGGGTGGCGATACGCAGTATTTT. V usage is TRBV19 and J usage is TRBJ2-3, with 8 nucleotides matching TRBD2. CDR3 length: 14 amino acids. Per germline, CDR1 LNHDA and CDR2 SQIVND (reference sequence). Trimming at V came to 5 bases and at J to 6 bases, leaving 7 bases not matched to a gene.